The 8 T cell receptor beta chains in this list originate from one sample, sequenced in a study of blood T cell repertoires in COVID-19. Only in-frame clones appear in the TCRdb table, and some are missing; sequencing was by immunoSEQ multiplex PCR. The sample lists about 110,000 clones; 76% were seen once. The sequenced sample consisted of peripheral blood. Receptors were obtained from a woman over 75 with acute or convalescent COVID-19.

This chain connects TRBV21-1 to TRBJ1-6. TRBV21-1 is given as a pseudogene. CDR3 length: 13 residues. The CDR3 DNA follows: TGTGCCAGCCGTCCACGGGTGCCCTCACCCCTCCACTTT. Protein product: CASRPRVPSPLHF.

V is TRBV10-3 and J is TRBJ2-2; the match to TRBD2 covers 11 bases. The CDR3 sequence is 16 residues long. Germline V gene sequence: CDR1 ENHRY, CDR2 SYGVKD. V was clipped by 2 bases and J by 6 bases; unmatched bases: 5. The CDR3 sequence is CAISEQLAGAPGELFF. CDR3 DNA: TGTGCCATCAGTGAGCAACTAGCGGGGGCCCCCGGGGAGCTGTTTTTT.

This clone came up many times. This chain joins TRBV3-1 (or the pseudogene TRBV3-2) and TRBJ1-5; D unresolved. V was clipped by 1 base and J by 5 bases, with 9 bases between them. Germline V gene sequence: CDR1 LGHDT, CDR2 YNNKEL (reference sequence). The CDR3 has 14 amino acids. The CDR3 spells CASSQGALHQPQHF. CDR3 nucleotide sequence: TGTGCCAGCAGCCAAGGGGCCTTGCATCAGCCCCAGCATTTT.

This clone was picked up a small number of times. This sequence joins TRBV5-1 and TRBJ2-7, with TRBD1 identical over 10 bases. Trimming removed 0 bases from V and 0 bases from J; junction bases left unmatched: 6. Germline loops: CDR1 SGHRS, CDR2 YFSETQ. The CDR3 covers 17 residues. Here the CDR3 reads CASSLGGTGAASYEQYF. In nucleotides, the CDR3 is TGCGCCAGCAGCTTGGGCGGGACAGGGGCCGCCTCCTACGAGCAGTACTTC.

The chain recombines TRBV10-2 with TRBJ1-2, with D maybe TRBD1 (5 bases). The CDR3 extends over 13 amino acids. From germline, CDR1 is WSHSY and CDR2 SAAADI. Trimming removed 6 bases at V and 3 bases at J, with 11 bases between. The CDR3 protein is CASRETEYYGYTF. The DNA for the CDR3 is TGCGCCAGCAGAGAGACAGAGTACTATGGCTACACCTTC.

About this clone itself: This specimen includes other DNA sequences encoding the same CDR3. The chain is built from TRBV18 and TRBJ2-7; TRBD1 aligns across 8 bases. Germline CDR1 reads KGHSH; CDR2 reads LQKENI. V lost 3 bases and J lost 2; bases outside the gene matches: 3. CDR3 length: 14 amino acids. The CDR3 sequence is CASSPGQGAYEQYF. The CDR3 DNA is TGTGCCAGCTCACCTGGACAGGGCGCCTACGAGCAGTACTTC.

The chain links TRBV9 to TRBJ2-2, with D perhaps matching TRBD2 (5 bases). The V end lost 3 bases, the J end lost 0 bases, and 6 bases lay between the germline ends. Germline V gives CDR1 SGDLS, CDR2 YYNGEE. The CDR3 has 14 amino acids. The CDR3 bases are TGTGCCAGCAGCGACGGGGCGAACACCGGGGAGCTGTTTTTT. Translating it yields CASSDGANTGELFF.

This clone occurred once. The V and J genes are TRBV6-2 or TRBV6-3 and TRBJ1-1; 7 bases align to TRBD1. Unmatched junction bases numbered 16, after V lost 4 bases and J lost 5 bases. This CDR3 comprises 17 residues. Germline CDR1 and CDR2: MNHEY and SVGEGT. The CDR3 region is CASSFVGQDLIPTEAFF. In DNA form, the CDR3 reads TGTGCCAGCAGTTTTGTAGGACAGGACTTAATACCTACTGAAGCTTTCTTT.